This TCR beta chain was sequenced in a study of blood T cell repertoires in COVID-19. Study-level background: The samples span acute and convalescent COVID-19 from the United States, Italy and Spain.

This CDR3 spans 13 amino acids. Germline V gene data show CDR1 as LNHDA and CDR2 as SQIVND (reference sequence). Trimming left V 6 bases short and J 1 base short, with 7 bases between. Original processing notes: Scientists estimated how many nucleated cells there were by amplifying reference gene primers. TCRdb's copy holds only in-frame clones and misses some; the assay was immunoSEQ multiplex PCR. Clonal size and the V and J genes are those of that table, whereas D and trimming came from the DNA. The table includes approximately 250,000 clones, less than 90% detected once. This chain joins TRBV19 and TRBJ1-3, with unresolved D. Sequencing was performed on peripheral blood. The TCR comes from a woman aged 70-85 years with COVID-19, enrolled during active disease. CDR3 coding DNA: TGTGCCAGTAGGCGAGAATCTGGAAACACCATATATTTT. This translates into CASRRESGNTIYF. Together with reference TRBV19 and TRBJ1-3, the CDR3 gives the full variable domain: DGGITQSPKYLFRKEGQNVTLSCEQNLNHDAMYWYRQDPGQGLRLIYYSQIVNDFQKGDIAEGYSVSREKKESFPLTVTSAQKNPTAFYLCASRRESGNTIYFGEGSWLTVV.